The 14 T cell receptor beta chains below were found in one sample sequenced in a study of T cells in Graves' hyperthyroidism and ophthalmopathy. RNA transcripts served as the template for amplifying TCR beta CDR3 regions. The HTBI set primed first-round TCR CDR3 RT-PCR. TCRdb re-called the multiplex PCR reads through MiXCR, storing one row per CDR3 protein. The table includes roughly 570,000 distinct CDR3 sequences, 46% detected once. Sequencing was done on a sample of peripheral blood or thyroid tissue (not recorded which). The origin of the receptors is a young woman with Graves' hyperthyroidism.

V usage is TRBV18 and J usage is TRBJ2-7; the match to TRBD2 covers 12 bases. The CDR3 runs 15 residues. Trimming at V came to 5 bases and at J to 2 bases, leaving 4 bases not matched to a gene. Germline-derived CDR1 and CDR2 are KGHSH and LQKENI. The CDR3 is CASSWTSGTTYEQYF. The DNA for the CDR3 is TGTGCCAGCTCATGGACTAGCGGGACCACCTACGAGCAGTACTTC.

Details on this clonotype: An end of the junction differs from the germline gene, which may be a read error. The CDR3 DNA follows: TGTGCCAGCAGCTTGTGGTACCCGGGTCAGCCTTTCTTC. Translating gives CASSLWYPGQPFF. The J gene is TRBJ2-7, the V gene TRBV5-6; no firm D call. From germline, CDR1 is SGHDT and CDR2 YYEEEE. The CDR3 length is 13 residues.

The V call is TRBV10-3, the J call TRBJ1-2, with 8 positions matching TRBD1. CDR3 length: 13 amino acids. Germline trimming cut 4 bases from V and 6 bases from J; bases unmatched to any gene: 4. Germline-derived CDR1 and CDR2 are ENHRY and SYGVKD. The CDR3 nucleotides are TGTGCCATCAGTGCCCGGACAGGGCATGGCTACACCTTC. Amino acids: CAISARTGHGYTF.

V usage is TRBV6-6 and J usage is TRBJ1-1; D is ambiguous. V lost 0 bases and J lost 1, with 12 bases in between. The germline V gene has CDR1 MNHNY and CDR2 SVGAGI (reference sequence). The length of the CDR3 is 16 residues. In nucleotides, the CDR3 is TGTGCCAGCAGTTACTCGCGTGGGAGCGAGAACACTGAAGCTTTCTTT. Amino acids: CASSYSRGSENTEAFF.

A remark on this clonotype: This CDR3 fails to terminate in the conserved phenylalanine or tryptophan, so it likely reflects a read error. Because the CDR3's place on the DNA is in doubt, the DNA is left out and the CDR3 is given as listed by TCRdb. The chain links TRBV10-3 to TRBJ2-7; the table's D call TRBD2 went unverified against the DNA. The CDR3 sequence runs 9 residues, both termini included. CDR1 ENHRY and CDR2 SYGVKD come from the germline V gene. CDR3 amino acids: CAISGAGTS.

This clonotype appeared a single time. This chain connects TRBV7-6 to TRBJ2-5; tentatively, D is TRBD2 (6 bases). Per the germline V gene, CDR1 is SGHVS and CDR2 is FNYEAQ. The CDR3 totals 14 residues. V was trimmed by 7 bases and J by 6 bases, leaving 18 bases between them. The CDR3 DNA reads TGTGCCAGCAACCCAACGGGAGATGTAAAGACCCAGTACTTC. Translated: CASNPTGDVKTQYF.

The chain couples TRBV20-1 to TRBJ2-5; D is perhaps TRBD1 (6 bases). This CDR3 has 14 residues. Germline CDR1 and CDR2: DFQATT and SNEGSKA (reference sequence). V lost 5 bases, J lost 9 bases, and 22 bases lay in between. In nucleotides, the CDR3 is TGCAGTGCTCTTTGGACAGATAGCAATCAGCCCCAGTACTTC. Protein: CSALWTDSNQPQYF.

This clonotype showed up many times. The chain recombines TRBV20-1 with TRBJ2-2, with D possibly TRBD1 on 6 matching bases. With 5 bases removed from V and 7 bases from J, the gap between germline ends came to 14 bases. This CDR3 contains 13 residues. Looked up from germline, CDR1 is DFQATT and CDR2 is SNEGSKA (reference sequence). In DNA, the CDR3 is TGCAGTGCTCACGCCGCGGACAGCGGGGAGCTGTTTTTT. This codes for CSAHAADSGELFF.

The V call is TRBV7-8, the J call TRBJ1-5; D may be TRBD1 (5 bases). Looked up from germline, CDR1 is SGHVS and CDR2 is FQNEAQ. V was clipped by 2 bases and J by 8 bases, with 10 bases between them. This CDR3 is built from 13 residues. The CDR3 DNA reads TGTGCCAGCAGCTTACTCCAGGGTGAGCCCCAGCATTTT. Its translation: CASSLLQGEPQHF.

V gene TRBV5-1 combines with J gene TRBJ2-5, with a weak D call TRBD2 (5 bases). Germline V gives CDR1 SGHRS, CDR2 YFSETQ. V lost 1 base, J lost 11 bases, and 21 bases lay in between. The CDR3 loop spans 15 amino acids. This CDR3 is CASSLQTGSTDTQYF. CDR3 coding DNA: TGCGCCAGCAGCTTGCAAACGGGGAGCACAGATACGCAGTACTTC.

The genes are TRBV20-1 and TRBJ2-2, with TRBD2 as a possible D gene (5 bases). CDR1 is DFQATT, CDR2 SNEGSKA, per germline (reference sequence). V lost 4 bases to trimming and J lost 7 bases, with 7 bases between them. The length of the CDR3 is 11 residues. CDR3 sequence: CSAISDGELFF. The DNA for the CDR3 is TGCAGTGCTATTAGCGACGGGGAGCTGTTTTTT.

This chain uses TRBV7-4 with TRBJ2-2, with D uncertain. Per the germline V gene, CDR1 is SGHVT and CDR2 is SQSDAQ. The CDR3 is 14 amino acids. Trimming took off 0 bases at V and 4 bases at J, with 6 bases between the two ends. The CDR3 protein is CASSLAWSTGELFF. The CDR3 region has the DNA TGTGCCAGCAGCTTAGCGTGGAGCACCGGGGAGCTGTTTTTT.

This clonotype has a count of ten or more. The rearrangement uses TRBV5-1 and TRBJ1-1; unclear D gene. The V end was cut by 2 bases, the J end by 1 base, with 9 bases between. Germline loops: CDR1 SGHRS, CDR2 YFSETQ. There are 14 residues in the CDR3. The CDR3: CASSLRKANTEAFF. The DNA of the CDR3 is TGCGCCAGCAGCTTAAGGAAGGCGAACACTGAAGCTTTCTTT.

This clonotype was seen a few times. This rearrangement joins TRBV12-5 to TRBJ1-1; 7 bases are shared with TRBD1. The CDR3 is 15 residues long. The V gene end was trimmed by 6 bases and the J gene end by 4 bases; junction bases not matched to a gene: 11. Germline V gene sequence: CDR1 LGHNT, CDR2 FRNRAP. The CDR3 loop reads CASGGDSGGFTEAFF. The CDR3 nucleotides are TGTGCTAGTGGAGGGGACTCAGGGGGGTTCACTGAAGCTTTCTTT.